This TCR beta chain was captured by sequencing in a study of blood T cells in healthy people across ages. About the research overall: Per every two T cells, about one barcoded beta molecule was captured by template switching. Broader study findings: Versus aged donors, long-lived donors had higher diversity and more naive CD4+ cells. While age rose, TCR beta diversity per million T cells dropped in a roughly linear way.

Trimming removed 6 bases from V and 5 bases from J, with 10 bases in between. Germline-derived CDR1 and CDR2 are MGHDK and SYGVNS. CDR3 length: 12 residues. The use of a sample-barcoded 5' primer and a J-beta primer mix characterized a second PCR of 7 to 11 cycles. A 12-random-nucleotide template-switch adaptor tagged each cDNA molecule. MiXCR, applied by TCRdb to the 5' RACE reads, yields one record per CDR3 protein. The data show around 1,600,000 distinct CDR3 sequences, with 35% to 45% seen just once and 4% held by the top ten. Comment on this clonotype: Its antigen is unknown.

The source is a woman aged 18-29 years in good health. This chain joins TRBV25-1 and TRBJ2-5; D is undetermined. Sequencing was performed on blood. This CDR3 is CASRARAETQYF. The CDR3 nucleotides read TGTGCCAGCAGGGCCCGAGCTGAGACCCAGTACTTC.